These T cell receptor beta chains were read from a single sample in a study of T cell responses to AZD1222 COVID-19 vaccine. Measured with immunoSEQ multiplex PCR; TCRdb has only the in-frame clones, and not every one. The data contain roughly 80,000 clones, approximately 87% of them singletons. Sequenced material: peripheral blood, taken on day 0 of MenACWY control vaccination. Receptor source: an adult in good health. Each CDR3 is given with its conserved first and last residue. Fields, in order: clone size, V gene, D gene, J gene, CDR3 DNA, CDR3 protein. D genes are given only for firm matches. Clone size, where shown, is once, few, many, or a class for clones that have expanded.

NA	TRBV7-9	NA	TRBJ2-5	TGTGCCAGCAGAGGGGGGAGGGACTTCCAAGAGACCCAGTACTTC	CASRGGRDFQETQYF
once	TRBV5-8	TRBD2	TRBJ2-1	TGTGCCAGCAGCCCGAGACTAGCGGGAGGGTTCCATGAGCAGTTCTTC	CASSPRLAGGFHEQFF
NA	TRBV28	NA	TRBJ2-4	TGTGCCAGCAGTTTTAGGAAGCTTATAGCCAAAAACATTCAGTACTTC	CASSFRKLIAKNIQYF
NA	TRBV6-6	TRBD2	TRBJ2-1	TGTGCCAGCAGTTACCCTAGCGGGAGGACCTACAATGAGCAGTTCTTC	CASSYPSGRTYNEQFF
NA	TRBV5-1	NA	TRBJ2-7	TGCGCCAGCAGCTTGGACAGGGACTCCTACGAGCAGTACTTC	CASSLDRDSYEQYF
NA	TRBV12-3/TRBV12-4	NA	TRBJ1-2	TGTGCCAGCAGTTTACCCTCCATTCGGGGCTACACCTTC	CASSLPSIRGYTF
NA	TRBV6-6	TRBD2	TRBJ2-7	TGTGCCAGCAGCCAAGGACTAGCGGGAGGGTACGAGCAGTACTTC	CASSQGLAGGYEQYF
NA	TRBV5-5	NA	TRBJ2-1	TGTGCCAGCAGCTTTTTCGTCTCGGGGAATGAGCAGTTCTTC	CASSFFVSGNEQFF
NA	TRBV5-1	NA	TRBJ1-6	TGCGCCAGCAGCCCCCAAAAAGGTGGAGGGAATTCACCCCTCCACTTT	CASSPQKGGGNSPLHF
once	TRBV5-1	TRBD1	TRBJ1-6	TGCGCCAGCAGCCCTGGGGACAGCTCCTATAATTCACCCCTCCACTTT	CASSPGDSSYNSPLHF
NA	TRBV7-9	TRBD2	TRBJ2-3	TGTGCCAGCAGCTTCCAGGCGGGAGGAAACACAGATACGCAGTATTTT	CASSFQAGGNTDTQYF
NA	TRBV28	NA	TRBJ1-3	TGTGCCACCACAATCCAGTTAATGGGGGGAAACACCATATATTTT	CATTIQLMGGNTIYF
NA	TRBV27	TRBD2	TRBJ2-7	TGTGCCAGCGTCCGGGCTGGGGGGGCCTACGAGCAGTACTTC	CASVRAGGAYEQYF
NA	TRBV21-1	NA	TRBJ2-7	TGTGCCAGCCCCATTACGGGGCTAGCGACGTCCTACGAGCAGTACTTC	CASPITGLATSYEQYF
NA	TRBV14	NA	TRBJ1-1	TGTGCCAGCAGCCACTACGGCCGGTCGGGGTTCACTGAAGCTTTCTTT	CASSHYGRSGFTEAFF
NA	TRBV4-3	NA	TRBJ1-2	TGCGCCAGCAGCCAATTTGAGACGGGTGGGGACTATGGCTACACCTTC	CASSQFETGGDYGYTF
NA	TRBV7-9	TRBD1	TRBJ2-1	TGTGCCAGCAGCCCCACAGGGGATGAGCAGTTCTTC	CASSPTGDEQFF
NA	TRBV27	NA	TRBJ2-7	TGTGCCAGCAGTGACGGCCCTGGGGGCTACGAGCAGTACTTC	CASSDGPGGYEQYF
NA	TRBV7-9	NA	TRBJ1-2	TGTGCCAGCAGCCCACGCCGCCTAGGTCCCGGCTACACCTTC	CASSPRRLGPGYTF
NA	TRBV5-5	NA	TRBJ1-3	TGTGCCAGCAGCTTTACGACAGTTTCTGGAAACACCATATATTTT	CASSFTTVSGNTIYF
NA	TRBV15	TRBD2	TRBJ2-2	TGTGCCACCGATATGAAGGAAGTGAGGGGACTACCAAACACCGGGGAGCTGTTTTTT	CATDMKEVRGLPNTGELFF
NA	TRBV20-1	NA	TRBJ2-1	TGCAGTGCTAACTACAATGAGCAGTTCTTC	CSANYNEQFF
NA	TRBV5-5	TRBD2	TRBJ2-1	TGTGCCAGCAGCAAACTAGCGGGAGAGCCTAATGAGCAGTTCTTC	CASSKLAGEPNEQFF
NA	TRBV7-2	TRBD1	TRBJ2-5	TGTGCCAGCAGCCCGGACAGGGGAAGGGGGACCCAGTACTTC	CASSPDRGRGTQYF
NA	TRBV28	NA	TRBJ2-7	TGTGCCAGCAGTTCGCAGGGGTCCGCTATCTACGAGCAGTACTTC	CASSSQGSAIYEQYF
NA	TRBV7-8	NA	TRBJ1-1	TGTGCCAGCAGCTTAGTTCACACTGAAGCTTTCTTT	CASSLVHTEAFF
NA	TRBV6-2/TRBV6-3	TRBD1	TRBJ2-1	TGTGCCAGCAGTTATTCCGGGACAGGCCACAATGAGCAGTTCTTC	CASSYSGTGHNEQFF
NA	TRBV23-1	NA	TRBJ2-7	TGCGCCAGCAGTCATGAGGGACTCACCCACTCCTACGAGCAGTACTTC	CASSHEGLTHSYEQYF
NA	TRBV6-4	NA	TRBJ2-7	TGTGCCAGCAGTGAAGTCGGAGAGGGGGAGCAGTACTTC	CASSEVGEGEQYF
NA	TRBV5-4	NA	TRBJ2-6	TGTGCCAGCAGCTTGGAGACCGGGGTCTCTGGGGCCAACGTCCTGACTTTC	CASSLETGVSGANVLTF
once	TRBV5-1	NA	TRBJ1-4	TGCGCCAGCATACAAAGGCAGGGCTTCGATGAAAAACTGTTTTTT	CASIQRQGFDEKLFF
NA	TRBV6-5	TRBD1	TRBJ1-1	TGTGGGAGCAGGGACAGGGGAGTCCCGGAAGCTTTCTTT	CGSRDRGVPEAFF
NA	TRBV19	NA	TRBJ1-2	TGTGCCAGTAGTATTTGGCAGGTTTCCCGCCCGGGCTATGGCTACACCTTC	CASSIWQVSRPGYGYTF
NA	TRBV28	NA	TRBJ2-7	TGTGCCAGCAGTTCCGGACCCCTGATTTGGTACTTC	CASSSGPLIWYF
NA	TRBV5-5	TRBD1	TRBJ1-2	TGTGCCAGCAGCCGTGACAGGGGCGGGAGGGGCTACACCTTC	CASSRDRGGRGYTF
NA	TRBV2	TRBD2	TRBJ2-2	TGTGCCAGCCGTGAGGGCCCATCGGGGGGGGCCGGGGAGCTGTTTTTT	CASREGPSGGAGELFF
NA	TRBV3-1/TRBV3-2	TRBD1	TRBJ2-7	TGTGCCAGCAGCCACCGGACAGGGGGCGACGAGCAGTACTTC	CASSHRTGGDEQYF
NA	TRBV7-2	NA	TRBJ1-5	TGTGCCAGCAGCTTTGGCCGAGGAGGTCTGAGCAATCAGCCCCAGCATTTT	CASSFGRGGLSNQPQHF
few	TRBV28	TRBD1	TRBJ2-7	TGTGCCAGTAAAGCGACTGACAGGGGGCCCCTCTACGAGCAGTACTTC	CASKATDRGPLYEQYF
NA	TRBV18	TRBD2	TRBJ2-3	TGTGCCAGCTCACCTCTAGCGGGAGCTGCAGATACGCAGTATTTT	CASSPLAGAADTQYF
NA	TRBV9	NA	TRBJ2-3	TGTGCCAGCAGTCCGAATCCCCACACAGATACGCAGTATTTT	CASSPNPHTDTQYF
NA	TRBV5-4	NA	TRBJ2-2	TGTGCCGTCTCTCCCCTCGGGACTCATAACACCGGGGAGCTGTTTTTT	CAVSPLGTHNTGELFF
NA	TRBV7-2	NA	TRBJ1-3	TGTGCCAGCAGCCCCGGCTCTCCCTCTGGAAACACCATATATTTT	CASSPGSPSGNTIYF
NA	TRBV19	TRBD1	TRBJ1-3	TGTGCCAGTCAGACAGGGTATTCTGGAAACACCATATATTTT	CASQTGYSGNTIYF
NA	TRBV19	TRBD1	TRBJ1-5	TGTGCCAGCGTAACAGGGGAGGGTTATCAGCCCCAGCATTTT	CASVTGEGYQPQHF